This TCR beta chain was recovered during a study of shared clonotypes between healthy human individuals (dated by TCRdb to 2019 to 2021). About the full investigation: A few men and two women, aged 18 to 49 years, made up the cohort. For each donor, three plates each were used for CD4 naive and CD4 memory, two plates were used for CD8 naive, and one plate was used for CD8 memory. The study deeply sequenced blood TCR repertoires of about 5 healthy adults to estimate repertoire size and the extent of clonotype sharing between individuals. To increase sequencing depth and limit assay-specific biases, different laboratories used diverse techniques to prepare libraries and sequence TCR repertoires. Leukapheresis yielded between about 0.85 and 10 billion PBMCs per donor. The full study reports these points: Pairwise subsampling indicated that sequencing depth was expected to affect the degree of clonotype sharing among donors. Incomplete sequencing was indicated by rarefaction of sorted-subset datasets, despite the large sequencing depth. Only blood was sampled, and tissue TCR repertoires likely differ from those in blood. Because the study included only a small number of donors, the genetic and exposure-history diversity represented was limited. Clonotypes shared by all four sorted-subset donors showed higher generation probabilities than non-shared clonotypes. Estimated clonotype richness was generally larger for naive than for memory subsets. Across four donors, 5% to 6% of naive CD4, roughly 3.8% of naive CD8, roughly 2.2% of memory CD4, and roughly 0.4% of memory CD8 clonotypes were shared.

V is pared back by 5 bases and J by 3 bases, with 14 bases lying between the germline termini. The CDR3, from cysteine to phenylalanine, totals 14 residues. The read is trimmed to its CDR3 DNA, 42 bases read in frame from base 1. Sequences MDHEN (CDR1) and SYDVKM (CDR2) are obtained from the germline V gene. A note on this clone: Its target antigen remains unknown. No base quality information exists; no much larger clone differs at one position.

Using the deep immunoSEQ assay, TCR CDR3 regions were amplified from genomic DNA by multiplex PCR. For each cell subset, the extracted genomic DNA was distributed evenly across all wells of several immunoSEQ 96-well plates, and each plate served as one replicate. For sorted subsets, each replicate PCR was loaded with roughly 0.2 ug genomic DNA, equivalent to 32,000 or so T cell genomes. Purified libraries were quantified with a Qubit 3.0 fluorometer, sized on a Bioanalyzer 2100, and re-quantified with the KAPA Library Quantification kit. Every immunoSEQ 96-well plate was sequenced on a dedicated single-read 150-cycle Illumina NextSeq 550 flow cell. For the original study's pipeline: Because the immunoSEQ output held only junctional sequences and lacked quality scores, the filtering could not match the filtering applied to full-length reads. To assign V/J genes and CDR3, sequences were annotated using PyIR, a Python wrapper for IgBLAST v1.9, with IMGT germline references. Reads were removed for weak V/J assignments (E-value above 1e-6), missing CDR3, stop codons, out-of-frame junctions, or ambiguous translated residues. A V3J clonotype was defined by an identical inferred V gene, J gene, and CDR3 amino acid sequence. To compute the percentage overlap between repertoires, the number of shared unique clonotypes was divided by the size of the smaller repertoire. Three approaches were used to assess repertoire richness: RTK rarefaction, the Chao1 estimator, and Recon v2.1 estimates of unobserved clonotypes. Generation probabilities were computed with OLGA for all TCRbeta clonotypes obtained by the gDNA method from four donors. TCRdb provides this immuneACCESS table in a form limited to in-frame rearrangements. Some clones are lacking; in checked studies, under half of them reflect an unresolved V gene, and why the rest are absent is not known. V, J and clone size derive from that table, while D and trimming were established from the DNA sequence. Counted in this sample were 1,400,000 or so clones; approximately 98.5% of them appeared once. Approximately 0.4% of the sample is taken by the ten largest.

The donors were healthy, HIV-negative adults who had no recently reported acute infections or vaccinations. All donors were Caucasian adults living in Nashville, Tennessee, USA. CD4+ T cells were enriched by magnetic negative selection, after which naive cells were positively selected on CD45RA and the negative fraction was taken as the memory subset. Blood was collected by leukapheresis, and PBMCs were isolated by Ficoll-Histopaque density gradient centrifugation and then cryopreserved in liquid nitrogen vapor phase. Purity and quantity of every magnetically sorted T cell population were checked by analytical flow cytometry. Genomic DNA was isolated from each sorted fraction and quantified by UV absorbance on a Nanodrop 2000c.

The source is a young man in good health. Sequenced sample: naive CD4+ T cells sorted from blood. The cell subset or site label for this specimen denotes: CD45RA+ positively selected. The V gene is TRBV28 and the J gene is TRBJ2-7; the D gene is possibly TRBD2, with 6 bases matching. Here the CDR3 is given as CASSVEGLGYEQYF. The base sequence is TGTGCCAGCAGTGTGGAGGGGTTAGGCTACGAGCAGTACTTC.